This T cell receptor beta chain was sequenced during a study of blood T cell repertoires in COVID-19. Background on the study: Acute-phase and convalescent COVID-19 samples originated in the United States, Italy and Spain. PBMCs, B-cell-depleted T cells, or T cells were the source of the cDNA or gDNA that made up the material.

Method: immunoSEQ multiplex PCR; TCRdb's copy keeps in-frame clones and lacks some. Among approximately 390,000 clones listed, 85% to 90% were seen once. The ends lost 4 bases at V and 0 bases at J; junction bases unmatched: 3. The CDR3 extends over 14 amino acids. CDR1 and CDR2 (germline): MDHEN, SYDVKM. The chain employs TRBV28 and TRBJ2-7; 7 bases map to TRBD1. The TCR sequence derives from a man aged 18 to 30 with active or convalescent COVID-19. Material for sequencing was peripheral blood. The CDR3 reads CASSSTGDSYEQYF. The CDR3, as DNA: TGTGCCAGCAGTTCAACAGGGGACTCCTACGAGCAGTACTTC.